This T cell receptor (beta chain) was sequenced during a study of blood T cell repertoires in COVID-19 (dated by TCRdb to the early 2020s). Concerning the study at large: Collaborator samples came from the United States, Italy and Spain and covered acute and convalescent phases of COVID-19. A freely available public database, intended as a resource for researchers studying the immune response to SARS-CoV-2, is where the repertoires were released. The prospective study material was composed of cDNA or gDNA derived from T cells, B-cell-depleted T cells, or PBMCs. Where available, HLA class I and class II types were taken from metadata supplied by the sample provider and were not determined by assay-based typing. Subjects who had been exposed to COVID-19, were actively infected with it, or had recovered from it provided the deeply sampled blood TCRbeta repertoires that made up the dataset. The sample metadata nearly always contained a de-identified subject ID, COVID-19 status, age in years and sex. Samples were obtained from the ongoing ImmuneRACE study (first 160 participants) and from about 1,300 subjects provided by 6 global collaborators. Points the paper makes about the study in general: Clinical and demographic metadata were provided uncurated, with the amount varying by source and participant.

Points on this clone: It has no known antigen specificity. No per-base quality is available; no much larger clone lies one base away.

Trimming takes 5 bases from V and 3 bases from J, and the germline ends sit 26 bases apart. The CDR3 numbers 18 residues from cysteine through phenylalanine. Kept here is only the CDR3 DNA, which spans 54 bases and is read in frame from base 1. Via the germline V gene, CDR1 is SGHAT and CDR2 FQNNGV. One collaborating source in Seattle enrolled patients while the patients were actively infected and followed the patients over time throughout the course of disease. Whole blood was collected in K2EDTA tubes by collaborating institutions according to the institutions' own protocols. For TCRbeta analysis, collaborators shipped samples as frozen whole blood, isolated PBMCs, or DNA extracted from either of those sample types. TCRbeta CDR3 regions were amplified from genomic DNA by means of the immunoSEQ Assay, a bias-controlled multiplex PCR. Per the authors' processing: Nucleated cell counts per sample were estimated from amplification of reference gene primers within the assay. To quantify the absolute abundance of each unique TCRbeta CDR3 rearrangement, sequence reads were collapsed and filtered. For each sample, productive Simpson clonality was calculated by taking the square root of Simpson's diversity index across productive rearrangements. TCRdb provides this immuneACCESS table in a form limited to in-frame rearrangements. Some clones are lacking; in checked studies, under half of them reflect an unresolved V gene, and why the rest are absent is not known. That table furnishes V, J and clone size, whereas the DNA furnished D and trimming. Here the sample has about 430,000 clones; approximately 90% occur a single time. The ten top clones hold 0.75% to 0.85% of the sample.

The TCR comes from a man aged 18 to 29 with COVID-19, enrolled during active disease. Sequencing was done on a sample of peripheral blood. The rearrangement combines TRBV11-2 with TRBJ2-7, with TRBD1 as a weak D call on 7 bases. The nucleotide sequence reads TGTGCCAGCAGCCCTCTCCGCGGCGGGGCAGGGGGACGCTACGAGCAGTACTTC. This encodes CASSPLRGGAGGRYEQYF.